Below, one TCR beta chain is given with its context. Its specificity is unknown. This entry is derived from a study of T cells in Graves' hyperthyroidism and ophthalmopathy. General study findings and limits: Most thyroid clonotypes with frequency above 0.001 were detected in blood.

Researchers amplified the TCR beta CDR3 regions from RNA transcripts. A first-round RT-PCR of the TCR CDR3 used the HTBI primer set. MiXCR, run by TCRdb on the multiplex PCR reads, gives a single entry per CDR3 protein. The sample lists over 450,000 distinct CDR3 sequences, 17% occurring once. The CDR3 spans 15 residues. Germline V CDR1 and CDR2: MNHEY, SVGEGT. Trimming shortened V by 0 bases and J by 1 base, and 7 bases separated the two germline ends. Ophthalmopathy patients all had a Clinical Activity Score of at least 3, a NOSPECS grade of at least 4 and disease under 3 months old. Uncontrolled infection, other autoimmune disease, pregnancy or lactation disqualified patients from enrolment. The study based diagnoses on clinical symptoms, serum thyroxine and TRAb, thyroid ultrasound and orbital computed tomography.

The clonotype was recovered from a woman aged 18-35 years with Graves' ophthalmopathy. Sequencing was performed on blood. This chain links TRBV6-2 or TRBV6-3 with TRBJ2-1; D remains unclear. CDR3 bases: TGTGCCAGCAGTTACTCGCGGTATTCCTACAATGAGCAGTTCTTC. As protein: CASSYSRYSYNEQFF.